The sequence of this T cell receptor (beta chain) was determined in a study of T cells in localized non-small cell lung cancer. Study findings and constraints: Uninvolved nearby lung showed the greatest T cell clonality, exceeding that found in tumor. Among the top 100 tumor clones, a median approximately 62 appeared in adjacent lung. Blood T cell density predicted longer survival; adjacent-lung clonality, shorter.

The protocol was immunoSEQ multiplex PCR, while the TCRdb copy is restricted to in-frame clones and leaves out a portion. Of about 14,000 clones in the sample, approximately 90% were seen once. As for this clone: The antigen is not known.

The germline V and J ends were trimmed by 6 bases and 7 bases, with 15 bases remaining between them. Per germline, CDR1 LNHDA and CDR2 SQIVND (reference sequence). The CDR3 runs 13 residues. This clonotype was sampled from a man aged 40 to 69 with stage III lung adenocarcinoma. The V call is TRBV19, the J call TRBJ1-2; D not certain. The sample in question was peripheral blood mononuclear cells, obtained before any cancer treatment. CDR3 sequence reads: CASRRSGEAGYTF. The CDR3 nucleotides are TGTGCCAGTAGAAGATCTGGGGAGGCTGGCTACACCTTC.